A single sample is the source of the 8 T cell receptor beta chains below, sequenced in a study of T cell repertoires in cytomegalovirus infection. TCRdb fed the reads into MiXCR, producing one record per CDR3 protein. The table includes fewer than 250,000 distinct CDR3 sequences, 22% detected once. The sample was CD8+ T cells from PBMCs. Every receptor here comes from a human donor in good health (CMV status not recorded). Some clones in this sample may be carry-over from other donors' samples.

There are a few counts of this clonotype. The V gene is TRBV29-1, the J gene TRBJ1-1; no firm D call. The CDR3 loop spans 12 amino acids. V lost 4 bases and J 4 bases, leaving 10 bases between the germline ends. Germline values: CDR1 SQVTM, CDR2 ANQGSEA. The CDR3 protein is CSVGGPVTEAFF. In DNA form, the CDR3 reads TGCAGCGTTGGAGGGCCCGTCACTGAAGCTTTCTTT.

V usage is TRBV15 and J usage is TRBJ2-1; tentative D call: TRBD1 (6 bases). The CDR3 covers 14 residues. Germline V gives CDR1 LNHNV, CDR2 YYDKDF (reference sequence). V was trimmed by 1 base and J by 5 bases, leaving 9 bases between them. CDR3 sequence (DNA): TGTGCCACCAGCAGAGGGGACACCGACAATGAGCAGTTCTTC. Translated, it gives CATSRGDTDNEQFF.

This rearrangement joins TRBV7-9 to TRBJ2-7; D call uncertain. Germline V CDR1 and CDR2: SEHNR, FQNEAQ (reference sequence). The V end lost 5 bases, the J end lost 1 base, and 15 bases lay between the germline ends. The CDR3 contains 15 residues. This CDR3 reads CASSTTIGRSYEQYF. CDR3 sequence (DNA): TGTGCCAGCAGCACCACAATCGGACGGTCCTACGAGCAGTACTTC.

The chain recombines TRBV5-1 with TRBJ1-1; a weak D match, TRBD1 (6 bases). Trimming took off 5 bases at V and 3 bases at J, with 11 bases between the two ends. Germline loops: CDR1 SGHRS, CDR2 YFSETQ. The CDR3 runs to 13 residues. The CDR3 reads CASREDRDTEAFF. CDR3 nucleotides: TGCGCCAGCAGAGAGGACAGAGACACTGAAGCTTTCTTT.

This clonotype was seen repeatedly, ten times or more. This chain uses TRBV6-5 with TRBJ1-1, with TRBD1 matching over 7 bases. This CDR3 region has 12 residues. Germline CDR1 MNHEY, CDR2 SVGAGI. The trim removed 10 bases at V and 4 bases at J, leaving 6 bases unmatched. Written as DNA, the CDR3 is TGTGCCACAAGACAGGGCGGCACTGAAGCTTTCTTT. Its protein product is CATRQGGTEAFF.

This clonotype appeared a few times. The gene calls are TRBV20-1 and TRBJ2-5, with 9 nucleotides matching TRBD1. The CDR3 length is 14 residues. Germline assignment: CDR1 DFQATT and CDR2 SNEGSKA (reference sequence). J was trimmed by 3 bases and V by 3 bases; bases with no gene match: 5. The CDR3 loop is CSASRDRDEETQYF. The CDR3 nucleotides read TGCAGTGCTAGTCGGGACAGGGACGAAGAGACCCAGTACTTC.

This clonotype was found many times. The V and J genes are TRBV7-9 and TRBJ1-3; no clear D gene. The CDR3 is 14 residues long. Per the germline V gene, CDR1 is SEHNR and CDR2 is FQNEAQ (reference sequence). Trimming left V 5 bases short and J 0 bases short, with 8 bases between. CDR3 residues: CASSRRDSGNTIYF. The CDR3 nucleotides read TGTGCCAGCAGCCGTCGGGACTCTGGAAACACCATATATTTT.

J is TRBJ2-5 and V is TRBV6-4, with D possibly matching TRBD1 (6 bases). This CDR3 spans 12 amino acids. Germline V lookup: CDR1 MRHNA, CDR2 SNTAGT. V lost 9 bases, J lost 1 base, and 9 bases lay in between. The CDR3 sequence: CARADSQETQYF. The CDR3 DNA sequence: TGTGCCAGGGCGGACAGCCAAGAGACCCAGTACTTC.